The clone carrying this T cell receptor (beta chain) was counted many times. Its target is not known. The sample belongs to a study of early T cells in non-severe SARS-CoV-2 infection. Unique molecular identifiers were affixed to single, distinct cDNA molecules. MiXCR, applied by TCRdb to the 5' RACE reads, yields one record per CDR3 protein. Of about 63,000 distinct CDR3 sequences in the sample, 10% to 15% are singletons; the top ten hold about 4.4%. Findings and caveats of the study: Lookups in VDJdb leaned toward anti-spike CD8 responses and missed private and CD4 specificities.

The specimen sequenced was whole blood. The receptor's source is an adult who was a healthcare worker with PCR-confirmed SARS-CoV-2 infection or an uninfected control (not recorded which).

The CDR3 DNA is TGCGCCAGCAGTGATACCGGAAGAGAGCTTGGGCTGTTTTTT. Residues: CASSDTGRELGLFF. The chain has TRBV10-2 and TRBJ2-2; D ambiguous. The V gene lost 3 bases and the J gene lost 13 bases, with 18 bases spanning the gap. The CDR3 runs to 14 residues. From germline, CDR1 is WSHSY and CDR2 SAAADI.